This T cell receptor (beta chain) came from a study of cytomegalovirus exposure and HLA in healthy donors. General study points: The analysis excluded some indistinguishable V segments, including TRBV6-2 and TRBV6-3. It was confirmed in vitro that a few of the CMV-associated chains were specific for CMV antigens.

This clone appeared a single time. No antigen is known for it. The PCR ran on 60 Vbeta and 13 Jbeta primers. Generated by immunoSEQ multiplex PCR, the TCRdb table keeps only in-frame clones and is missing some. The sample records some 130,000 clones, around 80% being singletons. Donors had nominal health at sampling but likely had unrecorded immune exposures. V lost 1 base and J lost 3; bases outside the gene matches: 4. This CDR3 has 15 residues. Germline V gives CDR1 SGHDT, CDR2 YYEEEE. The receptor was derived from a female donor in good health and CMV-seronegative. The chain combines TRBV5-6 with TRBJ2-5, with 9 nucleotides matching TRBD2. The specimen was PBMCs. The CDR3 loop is CASSLLAGHEETQYF. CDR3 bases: TGTGCCAGCAGCTTGCTAGCGGGACACGAAGAGACCCAGTACTTC.